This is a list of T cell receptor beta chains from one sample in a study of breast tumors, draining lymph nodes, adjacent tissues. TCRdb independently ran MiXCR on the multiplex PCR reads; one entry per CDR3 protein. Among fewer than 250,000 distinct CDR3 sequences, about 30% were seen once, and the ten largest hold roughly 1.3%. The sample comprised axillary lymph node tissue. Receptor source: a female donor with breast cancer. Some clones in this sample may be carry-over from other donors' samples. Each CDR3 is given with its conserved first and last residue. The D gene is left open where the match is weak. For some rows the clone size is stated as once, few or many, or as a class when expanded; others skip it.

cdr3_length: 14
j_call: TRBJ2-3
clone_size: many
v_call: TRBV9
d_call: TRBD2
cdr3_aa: CASSVTSATDTQYF
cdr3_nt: TGTGCCAGCAGCGTAACTAGCGCCACAGATACGCAGTATTTT

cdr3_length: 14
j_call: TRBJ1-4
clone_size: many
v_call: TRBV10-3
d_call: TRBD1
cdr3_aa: CAIRGTGRHEKLFF
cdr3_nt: TGTGCCATCAGGGGGACAGGCCGACATGAAAAACTGTTTTTT

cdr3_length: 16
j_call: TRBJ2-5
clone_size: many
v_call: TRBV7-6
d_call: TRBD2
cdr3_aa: CASSLGVSGRAETQYF
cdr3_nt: TGTGCCAGCAGCTTAGGGGTTAGCGGGAGGGCGGAGACCCAGTACTTC

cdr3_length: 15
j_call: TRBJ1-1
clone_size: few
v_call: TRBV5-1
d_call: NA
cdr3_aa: CASSAPGQRNTEAFF
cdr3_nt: TGCGCCAGCAGCGCGCCGGGACAAAGGAACACTGAAGCTTTCTTT

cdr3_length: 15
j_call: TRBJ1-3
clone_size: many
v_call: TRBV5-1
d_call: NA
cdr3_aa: CASSLDGAAGNTIYF
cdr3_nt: TGCGCCAGCAGCTTGGACGGGGCTGCTGGAAACACCATATATTTT

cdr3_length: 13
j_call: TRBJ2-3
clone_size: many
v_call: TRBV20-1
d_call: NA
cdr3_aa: CSARVDGTDTQYF
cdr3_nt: TGCAGTGCTAGAGTGGACGGCACAGATACGCAGTATTTT

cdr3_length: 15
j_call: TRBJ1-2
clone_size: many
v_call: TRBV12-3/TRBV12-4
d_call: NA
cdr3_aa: CASSLAAGANYGYTF
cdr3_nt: TGTGCCAGCAGTTTAGCAGCGGGGGCTAACTATGGCTACACCTTC

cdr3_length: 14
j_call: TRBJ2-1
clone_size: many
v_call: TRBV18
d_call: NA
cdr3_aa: CASSPSSSVDEQFF
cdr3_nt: TGTGCCAGCTCACCGTCTAGTTCGGTCGATGAGCAGTTCTTC

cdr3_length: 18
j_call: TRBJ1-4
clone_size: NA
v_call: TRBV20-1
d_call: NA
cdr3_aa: CSAGLRQETQYFGPGLFF
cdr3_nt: NA

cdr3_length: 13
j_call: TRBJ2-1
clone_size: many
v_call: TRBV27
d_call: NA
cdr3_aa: CASSGRPYNEQFF
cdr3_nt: TGTGCCAGCAGCGGGCGGCCCTACAATGAACAGTTCTTC

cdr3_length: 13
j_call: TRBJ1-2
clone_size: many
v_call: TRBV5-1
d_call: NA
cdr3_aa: CASSSAGHYGYTF
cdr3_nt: TGCGCCAGCAGCTCCGCGGGGCACTATGGCTACACCTTC

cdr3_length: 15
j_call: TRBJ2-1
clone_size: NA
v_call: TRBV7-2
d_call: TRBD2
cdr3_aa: CASSLDSGRYNEQFF
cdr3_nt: TGTGCCAGCAGCTTAGATAGCGGGAGATACAATGAGCAGTTCTTC

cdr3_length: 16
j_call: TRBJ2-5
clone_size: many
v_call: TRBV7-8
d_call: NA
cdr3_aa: CASSRSGRGRQETQYF
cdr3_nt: TGTGCCAGCAGCCGAAGCGGGCGCGGGCGCCAAGAGACCCAGTACTTC

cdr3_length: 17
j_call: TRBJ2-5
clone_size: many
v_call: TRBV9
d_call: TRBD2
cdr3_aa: CASSVGRRREGRETQYF
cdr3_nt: TGTGCCAGCAGCGTAGGGAGGCGGCGGGAGGGCCGAGAGACCCAGTACTTC

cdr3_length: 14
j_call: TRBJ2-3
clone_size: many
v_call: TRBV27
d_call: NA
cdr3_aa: CASRLFGPTDTQYF
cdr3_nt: TGTGCCAGCAGACTCTTTGGACCGACAGATACGCAGTATTTT

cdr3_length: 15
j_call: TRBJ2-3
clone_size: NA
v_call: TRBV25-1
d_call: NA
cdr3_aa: CATSEPGPGVGTQYF
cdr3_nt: TGTGCCACCAGTGAACCGGGACCAGGCGTGGGTACGCAGTATTTT

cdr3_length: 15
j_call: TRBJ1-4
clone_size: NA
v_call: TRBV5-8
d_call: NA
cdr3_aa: CASSLGRATEEKLFF
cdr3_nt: TGTGCCAGCAGCTTGGGAAGGGCCACTGAAGAAAAACTGTTTTTT

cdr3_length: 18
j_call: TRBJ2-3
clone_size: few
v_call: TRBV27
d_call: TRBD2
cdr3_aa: CASRPTRSSGRVLDTQYF
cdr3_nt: TGTGCCAGCAGACCGACGCGTTCTAGCGGGAGGGTTCTTGATACGCAGTATTTT

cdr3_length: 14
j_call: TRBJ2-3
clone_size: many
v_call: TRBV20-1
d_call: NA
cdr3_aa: CSARKEAWADTQYF
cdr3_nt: TGCAGTGCTAGAAAAGAGGCATGGGCAGATACGCAGTATTTT

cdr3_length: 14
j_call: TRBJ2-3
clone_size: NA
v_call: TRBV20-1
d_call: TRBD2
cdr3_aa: CSAHQRDRTDTQYF
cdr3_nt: TGCAGTGCTCACCAGCGGGACCGCACAGATACGCAGTATTTT

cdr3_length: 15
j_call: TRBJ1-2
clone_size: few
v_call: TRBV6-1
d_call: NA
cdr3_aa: CASSRGGQLNYGYTF
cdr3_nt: TGTGCCAGCAGTCGAGGCGGGCAGCTCAACTATGGCTACACCTTC

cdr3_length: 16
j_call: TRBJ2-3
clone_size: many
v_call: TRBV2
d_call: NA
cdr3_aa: CASTPRRAGRTDTQYF
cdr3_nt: TGTGCCAGCACCCCAAGAAGAGCGGGCCGCACAGATACGCAGTATTTT

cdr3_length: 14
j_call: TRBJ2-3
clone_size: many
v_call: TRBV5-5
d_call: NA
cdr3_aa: CASSLTSSTDTQYF
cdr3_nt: TGTGCCAGCAGCTTAACCTCTAGCACAGATACGCAGTATTTT

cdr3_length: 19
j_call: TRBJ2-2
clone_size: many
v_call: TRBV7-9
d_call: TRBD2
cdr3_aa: CASSSSGTSGGLNTGELFF
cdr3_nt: TGTGCCAGCAGCTCCTCCGGGACTAGCGGGGGATTGAACACCGGGGAGCTGTTTTTT

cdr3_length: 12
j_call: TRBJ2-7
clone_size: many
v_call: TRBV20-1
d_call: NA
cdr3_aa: CSASDHINEQYF
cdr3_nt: TGCAGTGCCTCGGACCACATCAACGAGCAGTACTTC

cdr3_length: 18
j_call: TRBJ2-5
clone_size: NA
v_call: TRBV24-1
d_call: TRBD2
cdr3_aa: CATSDRGTSGRGQETQYF
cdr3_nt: TGTGCCACCAGTGACCGAGGGACTAGCGGGAGGGGCCAAGAGACCCAGTACTTC

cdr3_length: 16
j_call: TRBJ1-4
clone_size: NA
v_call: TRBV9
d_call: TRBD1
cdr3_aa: CASSVAGTGGDEKLFF
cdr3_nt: TGTGCCAGCAGCGTAGCGGGGACAGGGGGAGATGAAAAACTGTTTTTT

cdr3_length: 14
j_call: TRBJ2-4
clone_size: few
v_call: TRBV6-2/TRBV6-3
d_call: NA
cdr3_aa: CASLSVGTKNIQYF
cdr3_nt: TGTGCCAGCCTTAGCGTTGGGACCAAAAACATTCAGTACTTC

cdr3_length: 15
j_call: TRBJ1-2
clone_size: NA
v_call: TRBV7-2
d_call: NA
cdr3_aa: CASSWTQGLAYGYTF
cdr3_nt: TGTGCCAGCAGCTGGACCCAGGGGCTTGCCTATGGCTACACCTTC

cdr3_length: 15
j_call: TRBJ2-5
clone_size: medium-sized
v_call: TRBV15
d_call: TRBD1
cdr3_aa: CATSREQGMQETQYF
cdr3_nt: TGTGCCACCAGCAGAGAACAGGGGATGCAGGAGACCCAGTACTTC

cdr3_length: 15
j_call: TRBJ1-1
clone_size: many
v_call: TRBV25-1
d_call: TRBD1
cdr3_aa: CASNPGQGMNTEAFF
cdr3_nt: TGTGCCAGCAACCCGGGACAGGGCATGAACACTGAAGCTTTCTTT

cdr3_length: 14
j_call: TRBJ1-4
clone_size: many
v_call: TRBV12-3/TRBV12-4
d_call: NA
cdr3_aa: CASSPGLLNEKLFF
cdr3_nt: TGTGCCAGCAGTCCCGGACTGCTGAATGAAAAACTGTTTTTT

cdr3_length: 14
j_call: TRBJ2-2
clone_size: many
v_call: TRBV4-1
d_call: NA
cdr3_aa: CASSLYSNTGELFF
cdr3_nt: TGCGCCAGCAGCCTATACAGCAACACCGGGGAGCTGTTTTTT

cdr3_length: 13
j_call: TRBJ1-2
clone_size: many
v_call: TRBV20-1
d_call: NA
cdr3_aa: CSARDGQGLGYTF
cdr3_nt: TGCAGTGCTAGAGATGGGCAGGGTCTTGGCTACACCTTC

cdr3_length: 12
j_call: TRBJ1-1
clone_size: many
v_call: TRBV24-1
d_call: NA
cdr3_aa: CATQGPNTEAFF
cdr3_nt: TGTGCCACCCAGGGTCCGAACACTGAAGCTTTCTTT

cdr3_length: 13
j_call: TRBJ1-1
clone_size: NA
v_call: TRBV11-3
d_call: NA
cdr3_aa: CASSRMSLTEAFF
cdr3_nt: TGTGCCAGCAGCCGTATGTCCCTCACTGAAGCTTTCTTT

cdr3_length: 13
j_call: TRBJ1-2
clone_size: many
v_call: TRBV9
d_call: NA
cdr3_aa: CASSVSTGYGYTF
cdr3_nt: TGTGCCAGCAGCGTATCGACAGGCTATGGCTACACCTTC

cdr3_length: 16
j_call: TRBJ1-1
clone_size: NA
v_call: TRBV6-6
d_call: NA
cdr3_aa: CASSPHLDGKNTEAFF
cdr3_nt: TGTGCCAGCAGTCCCCATCTAGACGGGAAGAACACTGAAGCTTTCTTT

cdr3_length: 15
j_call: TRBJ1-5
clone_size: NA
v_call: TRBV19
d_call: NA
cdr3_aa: CACSSPGQANQPQHF
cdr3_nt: TGTGCCTGTAGCTCCCCGGGCCAGGCAAATCAGCCCCAGCATTTT

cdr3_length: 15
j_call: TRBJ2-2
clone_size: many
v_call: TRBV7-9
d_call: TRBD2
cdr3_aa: CASSTSGRRTGELFF
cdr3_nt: TGTGCCAGCAGCACTAGCGGGAGGAGGACCGGGGAGCTGTTTTTT